This TCR beta chain was profiled in a study of T cell changes during pregnancy in multiple sclerosis. Produced via immunoSEQ multiplex PCR; TCRdb's table is partial and in-frame only. This table has some 46,000 clones, approximately 92% appearing once. Germline CDR1 reads LGHNA; CDR2 reads YSLEER. The CDR3 is made up of 14 amino acids. V lost 5 bases, J lost 0 bases, and 1 base stayed unmatched. The chain employs TRBV4-3 and TRBJ2-1, with 7 bases that match TRBD2. Sequences were obtained from peripheral blood. This clonotype originated in a female donor with multiple sclerosis, enrolled in a pregnancy study. The CDR3 here is CASSSGGSYNEQFF. The CDR3 DNA reads as TGCGCCAGCAGCTCGGGGGGCTCCTACAATGAGCAGTTCTTC.